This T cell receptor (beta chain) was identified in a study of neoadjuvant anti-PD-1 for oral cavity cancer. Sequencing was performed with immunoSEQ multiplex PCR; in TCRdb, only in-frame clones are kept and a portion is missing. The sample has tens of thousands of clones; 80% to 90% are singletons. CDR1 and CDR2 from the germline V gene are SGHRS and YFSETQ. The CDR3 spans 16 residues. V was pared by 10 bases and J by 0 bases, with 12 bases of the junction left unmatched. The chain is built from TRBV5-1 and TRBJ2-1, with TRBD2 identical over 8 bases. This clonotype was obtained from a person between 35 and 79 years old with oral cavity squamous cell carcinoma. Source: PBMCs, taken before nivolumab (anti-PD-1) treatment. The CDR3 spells CAYRETSASSYNEQFF. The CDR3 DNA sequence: TGCGCCTATCGTGAGACTAGCGCCAGCTCCTACAATGAGCAGTTCTTC.